The clone carrying this TCR beta chain was seen just once. Its cognate antigen is unknown. An end of the junction differs from the germline gene, which may be a read error. This entry is derived from a study of shared clonotypes between healthy human individuals. Libraries were prepared by immunoSEQ multiplex PCR; TCRdb keeps only in-frame clonotypes and omits some of them. The sample holds 1.5 million to 1.9 million clones, approximately 98% seen once. Notes on the study in general: What naive subsets generally showed was a larger estimated richness than memory subsets showed.

It was into CD45RA+ naive and CD45RA-negative memory subsets that the CD4+ cells were split. CDR1 is SQVTM, CDR2 ANQGSEA, per germline. This CDR3 comprises 12 residues. The sequence was obtained from a man aged 30 to 45 in good health. This rearrangement joins TRBV29-1 to TRBJ2-7; 7 bases line up with TRBD2. The specimen was naive CD4+ T cells sorted from blood. Subset in this sample: CD45RA+ positively selected. CDR3 in DNA: TGCAGCGTTGGGGGAGGGAATTACGATCAGTACTTC. This codes for CSVGGGNYDQYF.